These 20 T cell receptor beta chains came from one sample sequenced in a study of beta chain features in type 1 diabetes. The sequenced template was cDNA made from the entire isolated RNA. Data came from immunoSEQ multiplex PCR; TCRdb stores just in-frame clones and leaves some out. The data contain 350,000 or so clones, 15% to 20% of them singletons. The specimen was naive CD4+ T cells from blood. Every receptor here comes from a woman aged 18-29 years in good health.

This chain joins TRBV18 and TRBJ1-1; perhaps TRBD1 as D (5 bases). Germline V CDR1 and CDR2: KGHSH, LQKENI. With 0 bases removed from V and 3 bases from J, the gap between germline ends came to 11 bases. CDR3 length: 15 amino acids. CDR3 in DNA: TGTGCCAGCTCACCACCTCGGGGGACGGACACTGAAGCTTTCTTT. It codes for CASSPPRGTDTEAFF.

This clone was counted only a few times. The rearrangement links TRBV29-1 to TRBJ2-7, with 11 positions matching TRBD1. V shed 7 bases, J shed 5 bases, and the junction held 4 bases outside the gene matches. CDR3 length: 12 residues. The V gene's germline CDR1 is SQVTM and CDR2 ANQGSEA. Written as DNA, the CDR3 is TGCAGCGCCGGGGACAGGGGGAACGAGCAGTACTTC. It encodes CSAGDRGNEQYF.

This chain links TRBV11-2 with TRBJ2-2, with a weak D call TRBD2 (7 bases). Trimming shortened V by 6 bases and J by 4 bases, and 15 bases separated the two germline ends. The germline V gene has CDR1 SGHAT and CDR2 FQNNGV. The CDR3 spans 15 residues. CDR3 DNA: TGTGCCAGCAGGAATCTGGCGGGGGCCACCGGGGAGCTGTTTTTT. Translating gives CASRNLAGATGELFF.

Remarks on this clone: Other DNA sequences from this sample encode an identical CDR3 as well. The V gene is TRBV30, the J gene TRBJ2-1; tentative D call: TRBD2 (5 bases). Germline CDR1 is GTSNPN and CDR2 is SVGIG (reference sequence). The CDR3 extends over 15 amino acids. V was cut by 0 bases and J by 0 bases, with 9 bases left in between. CDR3 nucleotide sequence: TGTGCCTGGAGTGTAGGTGGGAGCTCCTACAATGAGCAGTTCTTC. As protein: CAWSVGGSSYNEQFF.

This clone was observed a handful of times. The chain carries TRBV7-2 and TRBJ2-5, with 10 bases fitting TRBD2. The CDR3 contains 16 residues. V was pared by 3 bases and J by 3 bases, with 7 bases of the junction left unmatched. Germline V gene lookup returns CDR1 SGHTA and CDR2 FQGNSA. For the CDR3, the DNA is TGTGCCAGCAGCTTTAACCAGCGGGGGGGGGAAGAGACCCAGTACTTC. As protein: CASSFNQRGGEETQYF.

This clone was detected a few times. The chain joins TRBV7-6 to TRBJ2-5, with TRBD2 identical over 7 bases. Per the germline V gene, CDR1 is SGHVS and CDR2 is FNYEAQ. V dropped 5 bases and J dropped 3; count of bases not matched to a gene: 3. The CDR3 runs to 13 residues. CDR3 in DNA: TGTGCCAGCAGCCACCGGGGGGAAGAGACCCAGTACTTC. Translated: CASSHRGEETQYF.

This chain connects TRBV7-9 to TRBJ1-2; D not resolved. The germline gives CDR1 SEHNR, CDR2 FQNEAQ (reference sequence). The CDR3 loop spans 15 amino acids. V was clipped by 4 bases and J by 0 bases, with 12 bases between them. The CDR3 DNA sequence: TGTGCCAGCAGCTCCCCTCGCACAGCTAACTATGGCTACACCTTC. It encodes CASSSPRTANYGYTF.

The rearrangement links TRBV5-1 to TRBJ2-1; D is undetermined. CDR3 size: 13 residues. The germline CDR1 and CDR2 sequences are SGHRS and YFSETQ. Trimming left V 1 base short and J 7 bases short, with 9 bases between. Here the CDR3 reads CASSLLNGNEQFF. Here the CDR3 DNA reads TGCGCCAGCAGCTTGCTGAACGGGAATGAGCAGTTCTTC.

The genes are TRBV30 and TRBJ2-1; TRBD2 matches 9 bases. The ends lost 8 bases at V and 9 bases at J; junction bases unmatched: 14. From germline, CDR1 is GTSNPN and CDR2 SVGIG (reference sequence). The CDR3 sequence is 14 residues long. CDR3 nucleotide sequence: TGTGCCGCCACGTTGCGGGGGGGGGCGCGTGAGCAGTTCTTC. The encoded protein is CAATLRGGAREQFF.

This sequence joins TRBV21-1 and TRBJ2-5; the table's D call, TRBD1, has no DNA check behind it. TRBV21-1 is noted as a pseudogene. CDR3 length: 16 residues. Here the CDR3 reads CASSKALGTVQETQYF. CDR3 in DNA: TGTGCCAGCAGCAAAGCGCTCGGGACAGTACAAGAGACCCAGTACTTC.

The CDR3 protein is CASSLRVAGTYNEQFF. The CDR3, as DNA: TGTGCCAGCAGCTTACGTGTAGCGGGGACCTACAATGAGCAGTTCTTC. The chain links TRBV7-2 to TRBJ2-1; 8 nucleotides match TRBD2. Germline V gene data show CDR1 as SGHTA and CDR2 as FQGNSA. Trimming at V came to 2 bases and at J to 2 bases, leaving 5 bases not matched to a gene. CDR3 size: 16 residues.

Concerning this clone: Other DNA sequences from this sample encode an identical CDR3 as well. This chain joins TRBV27 and TRBJ2-7; unclear D gene. The CDR3 has 13 amino acids. V was pared by 2 bases and J by 4 bases, with 9 bases between. CDR1 MNHEY and CDR2 SMNVEV come from the germline V gene (reference sequence). CDR3 in amino acids: CASSLNGPYEQYF. The CDR3 bases are TGTGCCAGCAGTTTAAACGGTCCGTACGAGCAGTACTTC.

The DNA for the CDR3 is TGCGCCAGCAACCCATTCGGACAGGGTGATTCACCCCTCCACTTT. As protein: CASNPFGQGDSPLHF. The V call is TRBV5-1, the J call TRBJ1-6, with 8 bases that match TRBD1. J lost 8 bases, V lost 6 bases, and 10 bases had no gene match. The CDR3 totals 15 residues. Germline V gene data show CDR1 as SGHRS and CDR2 as YFSETQ.

V and J are TRBV29-1 and TRBJ1-5; D is perhaps TRBD1 (6 bases). In germline, CDR1 is SQVTM, CDR2 ANQGSEA. The CDR3 has 12 amino acids. Trimming took 5 bases from V and 2 from J, leaving 7 bases between them. The CDR3 DNA reads TGCAGCGTTTACAGGGGCAATCAGCCCCAGCATTTT. This translates into CSVYRGNQPQHF.

In the case of this clone: One end of the junction is discordant with germline, which a read error may explain. V is TRBV6-1 and J is TRBJ2-6; a possible D gene is TRBD2 (5 bases). CDR3 size: 15 residues. Germline V lookup: CDR1 MNHNS, CDR2 SASEGT. CDR3: CASREGSSGANVLTF. In nucleotides, the CDR3 is TGTGCCAGCAGGGAAGGGAGTAGTGGGGCCAACGTCCTGACTTTC.

The chain couples TRBV10-3 to TRBJ2-7, with 15 bases that match TRBD2. The CDR3 loop spans 17 amino acids. Germline CDR1 reads ENHRY; CDR2 reads SYGVKD. V lost 2 bases and J lost 3; bases outside the gene matches: 5. Written as DNA, the CDR3 is TGTGCCATCAGTGAGCATCCGGGACTAGCGGGAGGCTACGAGCAGTACTTC. Protein sequence: CAISEHPGLAGGYEQYF.

This rearrangement joins TRBV7-9 to TRBJ2-1; D perhaps matches TRBD2 (5 bases). V was shortened by 5 bases and J by 8 bases, with 13 bases between the two germline ends. The CDR3 spans 13 residues. Per the germline V gene, CDR1 is SEHNR and CDR2 is FQNEAQ (reference sequence). CDR3 nucleotides: TGTGCCAGCAGCGCACGCACGAGGGATGAGCAGTTCTTC. Translating gives CASSARTRDEQFF.

V usage is TRBV18 and J usage is TRBJ2-3; D remains ambiguous. The CDR3 is 12 amino acids. CDR1 is KGHSH, CDR2 LQKENI, per germline. V was trimmed by 5 bases and J by 0 bases, leaving 3 bases between them. The CDR3 DNA follows: TGTGCCAGCTCAACAAGCACAGATACGCAGTATTTT. Translating gives CASSTSTDTQYF. Supplemented by reference TRBV18 and TRBJ2-3, the full variable domain reads NAGVMQNPRHLVRRRGQEARLRCSPMKGHSHVYWYRQLPEEGLKFMVYLQKENIIDESGMPKERFSAEFPKEGPSILRIQQVVRGDSAAYFCASSTSTDTQYFGPGTRLTVL.

The V and J genes are TRBV5-1 and TRBJ2-3; D gene uncertain. The CDR3 length is 15 residues. CDR1 and CDR2 (germline): SGHRS, YFSETQ. V gave up 1 base and J gave up 1 base, with 10 bases separating them. The CDR3 loop reads CASSLYNYGTDTQYF. The DNA of the CDR3 is TGCGCCAGCAGCTTGTATAACTACGGCACAGATACGCAGTATTTT.

This clone was found a few times. The chain couples TRBV15 to TRBJ2-3; TRBD2 matches 10 bases. Losses at the gene ends were 4 bases for V and 2 bases for J; bases not matched to a gene: 6. CDR1 is LNHNV, CDR2 YYDKDF, per germline (reference sequence). The CDR3 is 16 amino acids. The CDR3 loop reads CATSKMGLANTDTQYF. The CDR3 nucleotides are TGTGCCACCAGCAAAATGGGACTAGCGAACACAGATACGCAGTATTTT.